This T cell receptor (beta chain) originates from a study of shared clonotypes between healthy human individuals. The CDR3 runs to 12 residues. Per germline, CDR1 SQVTM and CDR2 ANQGSEA. Several immunoSEQ plates held equal portions of the genomic DNA taken from each subset. Only in-frame clones appear in the TCRdb table, and some are missing; sequencing was by immunoSEQ multiplex PCR. The repertoire includes fewer than 600,000 clones, 79% of them detected once, and around 14% sits in the top ten. This sequence originates from a woman aged 40-49 years in good health. Some clones in this sample may be carry-over from other donors' samples. The source material was PBMCs. This chain links TRBV29-1 with TRBJ2-5, with D tentatively TRBD2 (6 bases). Gene TRBJ2-7 matches the end of the DNA better, so the J call may be wrong. This CDR3 is CSARDGTYEQYF. In DNA form, the CDR3 reads TGCAGCGCGCGGGACGGAACCTACGAGCAGTACTTC.